This T cell receptor (beta chain) was observed in a study of untreated major depressive disorder. The study, taken as a whole, reports: TRBV05-01 (Vbeta 5.1) usage was higher in CD4+ T cells of depressed patients than controls.

Trimming left V 4 bases short and J 0 bases short, with 12 bases between. The CDR3 extends over 14 amino acids. The germline gives CDR1 GTSNPN, CDR2 SVGIG (reference sequence). Note on this clone: The antigen is unknown.

This table comes from immunoSEQ multiplex PCR, and its TCRdb copy is limited to in-frame clones, with some not included. The table records 10,000 to 15,000 clones, 90% to 95% of them present only once. The chain employs TRBV30 and TRBJ1-1; D remains unclear. The specimen was CD4+ T cells from PBMCs. The sequence was obtained from a young woman with major depressive disorder. The CDR3 DNA reads as TGTGCCTGGATTGGGCAGCAATTGAACACTGAAGCTTTCTTT. Its protein product is CAWIGQQLNTEAFF. Variable domain in full (rest from reference TRBV30 and TRBJ1-1): SQTIHQWPATLVQPVGSPLSLECTVEGTSNPNLYWYRQAAGRGLQLLFYSVGIGQISSEVPQNLSASRPQDRQFILSSKKLLLSDSGFYLCAWIGQQLNTEAFFGQGTRLTVV.